Listed here are 32 T cell receptor beta chains from one sample, sequenced in a study of blood T cell repertoires in COVID-19. Measured with immunoSEQ multiplex PCR; TCRdb has only the in-frame clones, and not every one. The table includes fewer than 200,000 clones, 88% detected once. The sequencing sample was made of peripheral blood. The receptors originated from a man aged 45-65 years who had recovered from COVID-19.

This chain links TRBV28 with TRBJ1-3; 7 bases fit TRBD1. Unmatched junction bases numbered 7, after V lost 8 bases and J lost 0 bases. Germline values: CDR1 MDHEN, CDR2 SYDVKM. There are 15 residues in the CDR3. The CDR3 reads CASRGQLTSGNTIYF. CDR3 bases: TGTGCCAGCCGGGGACAGTTAACCTCTGGAAACACCATATATTTT. The full variable domain, completed using reference TRBV28 and TRBJ1-3, is DVKVTQSSRYLVKRTGEKVFLECVQDMDHENMFWYRQDPGLGLRLIYFSYDVKMKEKGDIPEGYSVSREKKERFSLILESASTNQTSMYLCASRGQLTSGNTIYFGEGSWLTVV.

The chain recombines TRBV19 with TRBJ2-2; 9 bases map to TRBD1. This CDR3 region has 14 residues. The junction had 8 bases not matched to a gene; V was cut back by 8 bases and J by 7 bases. The germline gives CDR1 LNHDA, CDR2 SQIVND (reference sequence). DNA of the CDR3: TGTGCCAGTCAGGTACAGGGGGCAGGCGGGGAGCTGTTTTTT. It codes for CASQVQGAGGELFF.

The chain is built from TRBV7-3 and TRBJ2-5; D possibly corresponds to TRBD1 (6 bases). Per the germline V gene, CDR1 is SGHTA and CDR2 is FQGTGA. The germline V and J ends were trimmed by 2 bases and 5 bases, with 15 bases remaining between them. The CDR3 has 15 residues. CDR3 sequence: CASSLGGRTPETQYF. The CDR3 DNA follows: TGTGCCAGCAGCTTAGGGGGCAGGACCCCCGAGACCCAGTACTTC.

The chain carries TRBV27 and TRBJ1-4; no reliable D call. V lost 5 bases to trimming and J lost 8 bases, with 18 bases between them. The length of the CDR3 is 15 residues. The germline gives CDR1 MNHEY, CDR2 SMNVEV (reference sequence). CDR3 coding DNA: TGTGCCAGCAGTCCACTCATTGGACGGGAAGAAAAACTGTTTTTT. This translates into CASSPLIGREEKLFF.

Only a few counts were recorded for this clone. V and J are TRBV28 and TRBJ1-6; D gene unclear. The length of the CDR3 is 17 residues. From germline, CDR1 is MDHEN and CDR2 SYDVKM. The V end lost 6 bases, the J end lost 2 bases, and 17 bases lay between the germline ends. CDR3 DNA sequence: TGTGCCAGCAGCCCAATCGGTACCGGGGCCTATAATTCACCCCTCCACTTT. Protein product: CASSPIGTGAYNSPLHF.

The V gene is TRBV10-3, the J gene TRBJ2-5; 14 nucleotides align to TRBD2. Trimming at V came to 8 bases and at J to 1 base, leaving 12 bases not matched to a gene. The CDR3 contains 18 residues. In germline, CDR1 is ENHRY, CDR2 SYGVKD. CDR3 amino acids: CAIWSGLAGGHFQETQYF. The DNA for the CDR3 is TGTGCCATCTGGTCAGGACTAGCGGGAGGCCATTTCCAAGAGACCCAGTACTTC.

Remarks on this clone: The same CDR3 also results from other DNA sequences found in this sample. J is TRBJ1-1 and V is TRBV5-1, with TRBD1 matching over 8 bases. The trim removed 0 bases at V and 3 bases at J, leaving 4 bases unmatched. CDR3 length equals 15 residues. Germline V gives CDR1 SGHRS, CDR2 YFSETQ. The CDR3 is CASSLGQGRYTEAFF. The DNA of the CDR3 is TGCGCCAGCAGCTTGGGACAGGGGAGGTACACTGAAGCTTTCTTT.

J is TRBJ1-6 and V is TRBV27; maybe TRBD1 (6 bases). CDR3 length: 15 amino acids. Germline V gene sequence: CDR1 MNHEY, CDR2 SMNVEV (reference sequence). The germline V and J ends were trimmed by 5 bases and 5 bases, with 13 bases remaining between them. This CDR3 reads CASSLTGRNNSPLHF. The CDR3 DNA reads TGTGCCAGCAGTCTGACAGGAAGGAATAATTCACCCCTCCACTTT.

V usage is TRBV18 and J usage is TRBJ1-4, with TRBD1 matching 9 bases. Germline CDR1 reads KGHSH; CDR2 reads LQKENI. The CDR3 runs 15 residues. With 8 bases clipped from V and 6 bases from J, the junction kept 10 bases outside the gene matches. The CDR3 here is CASRLGQGIHEKLFF. For the CDR3, the DNA is TGTGCCAGCCGCTTAGGACAGGGGATTCATGAAAAACTGTTTTTT.

The chain has TRBV5-1 and TRBJ2-1; 9 bases agree with TRBD2. From germline, CDR1 is SGHRS and CDR2 YFSETQ. V lost 6 bases to trimming and J lost 0 bases; unmatched junction nucleotides: 4. The CDR3 is 15 residues long. The CDR3 loop reads CASKGREGSYNEQFF. The CDR3 coding sequence is TGCGCCAGCAAGGGGCGGGAGGGCTCCTACAATGAGCAGTTCTTC.

This chain connects TRBV5-1 to TRBJ2-2; the D gene is possibly TRBD1 (5 bases). Germline values: CDR1 SGHRS, CDR2 YFSETQ. CDR3 size: 15 residues. Trimming shortened V by 0 bases and J by 4 bases, and 10 bases separated the two germline ends. CDR3 residues: CASSLVQGGTGELFF. In nucleotides, the CDR3 is TGCGCCAGCAGCTTGGTTCAGGGTGGCACCGGGGAGCTGTTTTTT. Filled out from reference TRBV5-1 and TRBJ2-2, the complete variable domain reads KAGVTQTPRYLIKTRGQQVTLSCSPISGHRSVSWYQQTPGQGLQFLFEYFSETQRNKGNFPGRFSGRQFSNSRSEMNVSTLELGDSALYLCASSLVQGGTGELFFGEGSRLTVL.

The rearrangement links TRBV7-2 to TRBJ2-2; 14 bases agree with TRBD2. Germline V gene sequence: CDR1 SGHTA, CDR2 FQGNSA. The CDR3 spans 16 residues. Unmatched junction bases numbered 4, after V lost 4 bases and J lost 6 bases. In DNA form, the CDR3 reads TGTGCCAGCAGCTCAGGGACTAGCGGGAGATCCGGGGAGCTGTTTTTT. Translating it yields CASSSGTSGRSGELFF.

This clone was recorded once. This chain joins TRBV7-8 and TRBJ1-3; no reliable D call. There are 14 residues in the CDR3. The germline V gene has CDR1 SGHVS and CDR2 FQNEAQ. V was clipped by 1 base and J by 4 bases, with 8 bases between them. The CDR3 sequence is CASSLGGSGNTIYF. The CDR3 bases are TGTGCCAGCAGCTTAGGAGGGTCCGGAAACACCATATATTTT.

The rearrangement links TRBV7-8 to TRBJ2-7; 8 bases align to TRBD2. The V segment lost 5 bases and the J segment 2 bases; nucleotides outside the gene matches: 8. CDR3 length: 15 residues. CDR1 and CDR2 (germline): SGHVS, FQNEAQ. The CDR3 here is CASSLAGGGAYEQYF. The DNA of the CDR3 is TGTGCCAGCAGCCTGGCGGGGGGAGGGGCCTACGAGCAGTACTTC.

The chain has TRBV24-1 and TRBJ2-5; TRBD2 is a possible D gene (6 bases). The CDR3 consists of 14 residues. V was shortened by 3 bases and J by 2 bases, with 9 bases between the two germline ends. CDR1 is KGHDR and CDR2 is SFDVKD in the germline V gene. The CDR3 bases are TGTGCCACCAGTGATCCCGGGACTCAAGAGACCCAGTACTTC. It codes for CATSDPGTQETQYF.

V and J are TRBV27 and TRBJ2-5, with 7 bases matching TRBD1. V gave up 0 bases and J gave up 4 bases; unmatched junction bases: 5. The CDR3 extends over 15 amino acids. Germline CDR1 reads MNHEY; CDR2 reads SMNVEV (reference sequence). Written as DNA, the CDR3 is TGTGCCAGCAGTTTATCTGTTAGGGGGCTAGAGACCCAGTACTTC. Residues: CASSLSVRGLETQYF.

The CDR3 DNA follows: TGTGCTAGTGGTTTGGACCAGGACCCAGGGGGGATCAATCAGCCCCAGCATTTT. It encodes CASGLDQDPGGINQPQHF. The chain recombines TRBV12-5 with TRBJ1-5; 7 bases line up with TRBD1. The CDR3 totals 18 residues. J was trimmed by 3 bases and V by 1 base; bases with no gene match: 12. Germline CDR1 LGHNT, CDR2 FRNRAP.

The chain carries TRBV9 and TRBJ2-5; 10 nucleotides line up with TRBD1. With 3 bases clipped from V and 4 bases from J, the junction kept 6 bases outside the gene matches. The CDR3 covers 15 residues. Germline CDR1 reads SGDLS; CDR2 reads YYNGEE. CDR3 bases: TGTGCCAGCAGCGCTCCCGGACAGGGGGGAGAGACCCAGTACTTC. It yields the protein CASSAPGQGGETQYF.

V is TRBV18 and J is TRBJ2-3, with no clear D. This CDR3 spans 12 amino acids. Looked up from germline, CDR1 is KGHSH and CDR2 is LQKENI. V dropped 5 bases and J dropped 4 bases, with 7 bases sitting between them. Here the CDR3 DNA reads TGTGCCAGCTCATCTCTGTCAGATACGCAGTATTTT. This translates into CASSSLSDTQYF.

This chain connects TRBV30 to TRBJ1-4, with TRBD1 matching over 8 bases. Unmatched junction bases numbered 3, after V lost 3 bases and J lost 3 bases. In germline, CDR1 is GTSNPN, CDR2 SVGIG (reference sequence). CDR3 length equals 14 residues. The CDR3 loop is CAWRRTGSNEKLFF. Written as DNA, the CDR3 is TGTGCCTGGAGACGGACAGGGTCTAATGAAAAACTGTTTTTT. The full variable domain, completed using reference TRBV30 and TRBJ1-4, is SQTIHQWPATLVQPVGSPLSLECTVEGTSNPNLYWYRQAAGRGLQLLFYSVGIGQISSEVPQNLSASRPQDRQFILSSKKLLLSDSGFYLCAWRRTGSNEKLFFGSGTQLSVL.

J is TRBJ2-7 and V is TRBV6-4; 8 bases align to TRBD2. The V gene end was trimmed by 10 bases and the J gene end by 0 bases; junction bases not matched to a gene: 5. The V gene's germline CDR1 is MRHNA and CDR2 SNTAGT. CDR3 size: 13 residues. The DNA of the CDR3 is TGTGCCACCCCGGGGGGGGGCTCCTACGAGCAGTACTTC. It codes for CATPGGGSYEQYF.

The rearrangement joins TRBV7-9 to TRBJ1-2; weak D call: TRBD1 (6 bases). Trimming took 4 bases from V and 5 from J, leaving 23 bases between them. This CDR3 has 17 amino acids. CDR1 is SEHNR, CDR2 FQNEAQ, per germline (reference sequence). The CDR3: CASSSPKGGVNEYGYTF. The CDR3 DNA reads TGTGCCAGCAGCTCCCCCAAGGGGGGGGTTAATGAGTATGGCTACACCTTC. The variable domain in full, with the rest retrieved from reference TRBV7-9 and TRBJ1-2, is DTGVSQNPRHKITKRGQNVTFRCDPISEHNRLYWYRQTLGQGPEFLTYFQNEAQLEKSRLLSDRFSAERPKGSFSTLEIQRTEQGDSAMYLCASSSPKGGVNEYGYTFGSGTRLTVV.

This chain connects TRBV7-8 to TRBJ1-5, with D possibly being TRBD1 (5 bases). Trimming removed 6 bases from V and 0 bases from J, with 12 bases in between. The CDR3 length is 15 residues. The germline V gene has CDR1 SGHVS and CDR2 FQNEAQ. CDR3 protein: CASRRDGGSNQPQHF. The CDR3 DNA sequence: TGTGCCAGCAGAAGAGACGGGGGTAGCAATCAGCCCCAGCATTTT.

The chain joins TRBV2 to TRBJ2-5, with D tentatively TRBD2 (7 bases). V dropped 4 bases and J dropped 2 bases, with 11 bases sitting between them. Germline values: CDR1 SNHLY, CDR2 FYNNEI. This CDR3 contains 14 residues. DNA of the CDR3: TGTGCCAGCAGTGCGGGGGGCCGACAAGAGACCCAGTACTTC. Protein sequence: CASSAGGRQETQYF.

The chain recombines TRBV19 with TRBJ2-7; TRBD1 aligns across 8 bases. V dropped 10 bases and J dropped 3; count of bases not matched to a gene: 8. In germline, CDR1 is LNHDA, CDR2 SQIVND (reference sequence). The CDR3 is made up of 13 amino acids. The CDR3 spells CATFDRGGYEQYF. In nucleotides, the CDR3 is TGTGCCACATTTGACAGGGGAGGCTACGAGCAGTACTTC.

The genes are TRBV4-3 and TRBJ2-1, with D perhaps matching TRBD1 (6 bases). Germline CDR1 LGHNA, CDR2 YSLEER. This CDR3 contains 13 residues. The V and J ends lost 0 bases and 9 bases respectively, with 9 bases between them. The chain's CDR3 is CASSQEGHGEQFF. For the CDR3, the DNA is TGCGCCAGCAGCCAAGAGGGACACGGTGAGCAGTTCTTC.

The rearrangement uses TRBV27 and TRBJ1-1; TRBD1 agrees at 9 bases. Germline CDR1 reads MNHEY; CDR2 reads SMNVEV (reference sequence). This CDR3 comprises 15 residues. Trimming took 8 bases from V and 4 from J; bases not matched to a gene: 11. This chain's CDR3 is CASVAGTGLSTEAFF. DNA of the CDR3: TGTGCCAGCGTCGCCGGGACAGGGTTGTCCACTGAAGCTTTCTTT.

The rearrangement joins TRBV5-6 to TRBJ1-6, with 8 positions matching TRBD1. Germline V lookup: CDR1 SGHDT, CDR2 YYEEEE. V gave up 3 bases and J gave up 8 bases; unmatched junction bases: 10. The CDR3 loop spans 16 amino acids. The CDR3 region is CASSSRLDREDSPLHF. DNA of the CDR3: TGTGCCAGCAGCTCCCGATTGGACAGGGAGGATTCACCCCTCCACTTT.

The rearrangement joins TRBV6-1 to TRBJ1-2; D unclear. The CDR3 is 16 residues long. From germline, CDR1 is MNHNS and CDR2 SASEGT. V was shortened by 0 bases and J by 4 bases, with 15 bases between the two germline ends. The CDR3 here is CASSEAIRMSGYGYTF. The CDR3 coding sequence is TGTGCCAGCAGTGAAGCTATAAGGATGTCAGGCTATGGCTACACCTTC.

The J gene is TRBJ2-1, the V gene TRBV11-3; TRBD2 might be the D (6 bases). V was clipped by 5 bases and J by 7 bases, with 9 bases between them. The CDR3 is made up of 12 amino acids. Germline V gene lookup returns CDR1 SGHNT and CDR2 YENEEA. The DNA of the CDR3 is TGTGCCAGCAGCAGACTAGAAAATGAGCAGTTCTTC. It yields the protein CASSRLENEQFF.

The CDR3, as DNA: TGTGCCAGCAGTCACAGGGGACGAGAGGTAGATACGCAGTATTTT. This sequence encodes CASSHRGREVDTQYF. The chain has TRBV6-2 or TRBV6-3 and TRBJ2-3, with 7 bases that match TRBD1. The CDR3 loop spans 15 amino acids. Trimming took 5 bases from V and 5 from J; bases not matched to a gene: 10. CDR1 MNHEY and CDR2 SVGEGT come from the germline V gene.

This clone was found a few times. This chain connects TRBV3-1 (or the pseudogene TRBV3-2) to TRBJ1-2; D might be TRBD1 (6 bases). CDR1 and CDR2 (germline): LGHDT, YNNKEL (reference sequence). CDR3 length equals 13 residues. The V end lost 1 base, the J end lost 3 bases, and 6 bases lay between the germline ends. CDR3 in amino acids: CASSQGTDYGYTF. The CDR3 DNA reads as TGTGCCAGCAGCCAAGGGACAGACTATGGCTACACCTTC.